Presented here are 2 T cell receptor beta chains from one specimen sequenced in a study of T-cell reconstitution after alpha-beta-depleted transplantation in children. Unique molecular identifiers tagged the TCRbeta library. TCRdb fed the PCR reads into MiXCR, producing one record per CDR3 protein. This sample has roughly 100,000 distinct CDR3 sequences, with under 9% found just once. The sample in question was PBMCs, obtained before TCRalphabeta/CD19-depleted stem cell transplant. All receptors come from a boy younger than 10 with acute lymphoblastic leukemia, due to receive a stem cell transplant.

This clonotype has more than one count but fewer than ten. The chain is built from TRBV6-5 and TRBJ2-7, with 10 bases aligning to TRBD2. Losses at the gene ends were 0 bases for V and 0 bases for J; bases not matched to a gene: 5. CDR3 size: 17 residues. Germline CDR1 and CDR2: MNHEY and SVGAGI. The CDR3 protein is CASSYSGAGGHSYEQYF. The CDR3 nucleotides are TGTGCCAGCAGTTACTCCGGAGCGGGGGGGCACTCCTACGAGCAGTACTTC.

Many counts were recorded for this clonotype. The CDR3 DNA reads as TGCGCCAGCAGCTTGGGGGACAGGGTGTCGCAGTTCTTC. As protein: CASSLGDRVSQFF. The chain has TRBV5-1 and TRBJ2-1, with 9 bases identical to TRBD1. Trimming cost V 0 bases and J 12 bases; bases outside gene matches: 4. Per the germline V gene, CDR1 is SGHRS and CDR2 is YFSETQ. This CDR3 is 13 amino acids long. The full variable domain, its missing parts supplied by reference TRBV5-1 and TRBJ2-1, is KAGVTQTPRYLIKTRGQQVTLSCSPISGHRSVSWYQQTPGQGLQFLFEYFSETQRNKGNFPGRFSGRQFSNSRSEMNVSTLELGDSALYLCASSLGDRVSQFFGPGTRLTVL.